A single sample gave rise to the 27 T cell receptor beta chains below, sequenced in a study of T cell changes during pregnancy in multiple sclerosis. Clones were read by immunoSEQ multiplex PCR, and TCRdb kept only the in-frame ones, dropping some. The sample yields 75,000 to 90,000 clones, 91% seen once. The sample was PBMCs, taken in the first trimester of pregnancy. Receptors originate from a female donor in good health, serving as a control in a pregnancy study. Some clones in this sample may be carry-over from other donors' samples.

The chain employs TRBV15 and TRBJ1-2, with no clear D. CDR3 size: 13 residues. Germline CDR1 is LNHNV and CDR2 is YYDKDF (reference sequence). Trimming took 0 bases from V and 5 from J, leaving 7 bases between them. CDR3 protein: CATSRDRGYGYTF. The CDR3 DNA follows: TGTGCCACCAGCAGAGATAGAGGATATGGCTACACCTTC.

The chain combines TRBV5-8 with TRBJ1-2; D gene ambiguous. Per the germline V gene, CDR1 is SGHTS and CDR2 is YDEGEE. V lost 5 bases and J 8 bases, leaving 10 bases between the germline ends. The CDR3 loop spans 11 amino acids. The CDR3 region is CASSLSSGYTF. In DNA, the CDR3 is TGTGCCAGCAGTCTCAGTAGCGGCTACACCTTC.

The gene calls are TRBV25-1 and TRBJ2-5, with D unclear. The CDR3 totals 13 residues. V was shortened by 4 bases and J by 5 bases, with 11 bases between the two germline ends. Germline loops: CDR1 MGHDK, CDR2 SYGVNS. The CDR3 region is CASSGLSEETQYF. CDR3 DNA sequence: TGTGCCAGCAGTGGCCTGAGCGAGGAGACCCAGTACTTC.

CDR3 amino acids: CASSLVGGDYGYTF. CDR3 nucleotides: TGCGCCAGCAGCTTGGTAGGGGGCGACTATGGCTACACCTTC. This chain connects TRBV5-1 to TRBJ1-2, with TRBD1 matching over 7 bases. Looked up from germline, CDR1 is SGHRS and CDR2 is YFSETQ. The CDR3 covers 14 residues. V shed 0 bases, J shed 3 bases, and the junction held 2 bases outside the gene matches.

The CDR3 DNA reads as TGTGCCAGCAGCGGGAACCGCGTAGCCAAAAACATTCAGTACTTC. This codes for CASSGNRVAKNIQYF. The chain combines TRBV28 with TRBJ2-4; D is possibly TRBD2 (5 bases). The CDR3 extends over 15 amino acids. The V and J ends lost 6 bases and 0 bases respectively, with 12 bases between them. Per the germline V gene, CDR1 is MDHEN and CDR2 is SYDVKM.

This sequence joins TRBV5-1 and TRBJ2-1; 9 bases align to TRBD2. The trim removed 4 bases at V and 4 bases at J, leaving 9 bases unmatched. The CDR3 length is 16 residues. Germline loops: CDR1 SGHRS, CDR2 YFSETQ. The CDR3 DNA follows: TGCGCCAGCAGCCCCCCTAGCGGGACACTATACAATGAGCAGTTCTTC. Its translation: CASSPPSGTLYNEQFF.

The V and J genes are TRBV9 and TRBJ1-3; possibly TRBD1 for D (5 bases). CDR3 length: 18 amino acids. V was trimmed by 0 bases and J by 0 bases, leaving 16 bases between them. Germline values: CDR1 SGDLS, CDR2 YYNGEE. CDR3 nucleotide sequence: TGTGCCAGCAGCGTAGGAGATGGGGACTCCATCTCTGGAAACACCATATATTTT. As protein: CASSVGDGDSISGNTIYF.

The CDR3: CASRSTPNTEAFF. In nucleotides, the CDR3 is TGTGCCAGCAGATCGACACCGAACACTGAAGCTTTCTTT. This chain joins TRBV6-1 and TRBJ1-1, with D unclear. Germline V lookup: CDR1 MNHNS, CDR2 SASEGT. V was trimmed by 6 bases and J by 1 base, leaving 9 bases between them. This CDR3 contains 13 residues.

The J gene is TRBJ2-7, the V gene TRBV5-1; 9 nucleotides match TRBD2. CDR3 length equals 18 residues. V shed 2 bases and J 2 bases; nucleotides not matched to a gene: 14. Germline V gene sequence: CDR1 SGHRS, CDR2 YFSETQ. In DNA form, the CDR3 reads TGCGCCAGCAGCTTTCTAGGGGGTTTAGCGGGGGAAACCTACGAGCAGTACTTC. Protein product: CASSFLGGLAGETYEQYF.

The gene calls are TRBV4-1 and TRBJ2-1, with TRBD2 matching 7 bases. Trimming removed 2 bases from V and 9 bases from J; junction bases left unmatched: 10. The CDR3 is 15 residues long. The germline gives CDR1 MGHRA, CDR2 YSYEKL. In DNA form, the CDR3 reads TGCGCCAGCAGCCAATGGGCGGGAGTCGTCTCTGAGCAGTTCTTC. It encodes CASSQWAGVVSEQFF.

The chain combines TRBV5-1 with TRBJ1-3; no definite D call. Trimming removed 5 bases from V and 3 bases from J, with 6 bases in between. The germline CDR1 and CDR2 sequences are SGHRS and YFSETQ. The CDR3 totals 12 residues. The CDR3 nucleotides read TGCGCCAGCAGTATAGATGGAAACACCATATATTTT. This translates into CASSIDGNTIYF.

This clone was counted at least ten times. The J gene is TRBJ2-7, the V gene TRBV10-2, with a possible D match to TRBD2 (5 bases). V was clipped by 1 base and J by 5 bases, with 12 bases between them. Germline CDR1 reads WSHSY; CDR2 reads SAAADI. The CDR3 totals 14 residues. The CDR3 nucleotides read TGCGCCAGCAGTGAGTTTGGAGGACTCAACGAGCAGTACTTC. Translating it yields CASSEFGGLNEQYF.

The rearrangement joins TRBV12-5 to TRBJ2-5; the match to TRBD2 covers 14 bases. The J segment lost 3 bases and the V segment lost 2 bases, leaving 5 bases of the junction unmatched. The CDR3 sequence is 17 residues long. Per germline, CDR1 LGHNT and CDR2 FRNRAP. In DNA, the CDR3 is TGTGCTAGTGGTTTGCCACAGACTAGCGGGGGGGAAGAGACCCAGTACTTC. It translates to CASGLPQTSGGEETQYF.

The rearrangement links TRBV9 to TRBJ2-3, with TRBD2 matching over 14 bases. V dropped 4 bases and J dropped 5; count of bases not matched to a gene: 6. This CDR3 contains 16 residues. Germline assignment: CDR1 SGDLS and CDR2 YYNGEE. The CDR3 spells CASSPGLAGGEDTQYF. As DNA, the CDR3 is TGTGCCAGCAGCCCCGGACTAGCGGGAGGAGAAGATACGCAGTATTTT.

The chain uses TRBV5-1 and TRBJ2-4, with 9 bases aligning to TRBD2. The germline V gene has CDR1 SGHRS and CDR2 YFSETQ. The CDR3 is 17 amino acids. Unmatched junction bases numbered 8, after V lost 4 bases and J lost 0 bases. The CDR3: CASSPSGAPLAKNIQYF. CDR3 sequence (DNA): TGCGCCAGCAGCCCTAGCGGGGCGCCCCTAGCCAAAAACATTCAGTACTTC. Based on the CDR3 plus reference TRBV5-1 and TRBJ2-4, the full variable domain is KAGVTQTPRYLIKTRGQQVTLSCSPISGHRSVSWYQQTPGQGLQFLFEYFSETQRNKGNFPGRFSGRQFSNSRSEMNVSTLELGDSALYLCASSPSGAPLAKNIQYFGAGTRLSVL.

This chain links TRBV7-9 with TRBJ1-3, with a tentative D call TRBD1 (6 bases). CDR3 length equals 15 residues. Germline V gives CDR1 SEHNR, CDR2 FQNEAQ (reference sequence). V was clipped by 5 bases and J by 0 bases, with 11 bases between them. CDR3 sequence: CASSLDRISGNTIYF. For the CDR3, the DNA is TGTGCCAGCAGCCTTGACAGGATCTCTGGAAACACCATATATTTT.

The V and J genes are TRBV4-3 and TRBJ2-7; 7 bases match TRBD2. Trimming at V came to 0 bases and at J to 6 bases, leaving 8 bases not matched to a gene. CDR1 and CDR2 from the germline V gene are LGHNA and YSLEER. There are 15 residues in the CDR3. CDR3 sequence reads: CASSQESLAIGEQYF. The DNA of the CDR3 is TGCGCCAGCAGCCAAGAGTCACTAGCGATTGGCGAGCAGTACTTC.

The table lists this clone with a count of one. V usage is TRBV29-1 and J usage is TRBJ2-7; 8 bases are shared with TRBD1. V dropped 3 bases and J dropped 0; count of bases not matched to a gene: 10. Germline assignment: CDR1 SQVTM and CDR2 ANQGSEA. The CDR3 covers 16 residues. The CDR3 spells CSVESPGTGYSYEQYF. CDR3 DNA: TGCAGCGTTGAGAGTCCCGGGACAGGTTACTCCTACGAGCAGTACTTC.

This clone was observed once. The J gene is TRBJ2-3, the V gene TRBV5-1; 13 nucleotides agree with TRBD2. CDR3 length equals 17 residues. The trim removed 4 bases at V and 2 bases at J, leaving 7 bases unmatched. Germline CDR1 SGHRS, CDR2 YFSETQ. The CDR3 DNA reads TGCGCCAGCAGCACCCGGACTAGCGGGGGACCCACAGATACGCAGTATTTT. As protein: CASSTRTSGGPTDTQYF.

This chain uses TRBV4-1 with TRBJ2-7; 10 nucleotides match TRBD2. The V and J ends lost 0 bases and 4 bases, in that order; junction bases with no gene match: 6. CDR3 size: 16 residues. Germline CDR1 reads MGHRA; CDR2 reads YSYEKL. The CDR3 sequence is CASSQERAGGQYEQYF. For the CDR3, the DNA is TGCGCCAGCAGCCAAGAGCGAGCGGGAGGGCAGTACGAGCAGTACTTC.

This rearrangement joins TRBV4-1 to TRBJ2-1, with a tentative D call TRBD1 (6 bases). CDR3 length: 13 amino acids. Trimming shortened V by 6 bases and J by 3 bases, and 9 bases separated the two germline ends. Germline assignment: CDR1 MGHRA and CDR2 YSYEKL. CDR3 amino acids: CASSRDNYNEQFF. In DNA form, the CDR3 reads TGCGCCAGCAGTCGGGACAACTACAATGAGCAGTTCTTC.

The rearrangement joins TRBV13 to TRBJ2-5; D possibly corresponds to TRBD1 (5 bases). The J call may not be correct, given that the DNA end is closer to TRBJ2-7. Germline CDR1 and CDR2: PRHDT and FYEKMQ (reference sequence). The CDR3 is 15 amino acids. The CDR3 region has the DNA TGTGCCAGCAGCTTAGGGGGGCACAGCTCCTACGAGCAGTACTTC. This encodes CASSLGGHSSYEQYF.

The CDR3 sequence: CASSSQGHTQYF. The CDR3 nucleotides read TGTGCCAGCAGCTCCCAGGGCCATACGCAGTATTTT. V and J are TRBV11-3 and TRBJ2-3; D may be TRBD1 (5 bases). This CDR3 region has 12 residues. The germline V gene has CDR1 SGHNT and CDR2 YENEEA. V was trimmed by 4 bases and J by 7 bases, leaving 9 bases between them.

This chain connects TRBV10-2 to TRBJ2-1, with a weak D call TRBD2 (7 bases). From germline, CDR1 is WSHSY and CDR2 SAAADI. CDR3 length: 14 residues. Trimming removed 8 bases at V and 4 bases at J, with 15 bases between. CDR3 in DNA: TGCGCCAGCGGGGGGGGCACGATGTACAATGAGCAGTTCTTC. Protein sequence: CASGGGTMYNEQFF.

The chain couples TRBV12-2 to TRBJ2-4; the DNA was not used to check the table's D call, TRBD2. TRBV12-2 is a known pseudogene. The CDR3 is 14 residues long. Written as DNA, the CDR3 is TGTGCAAGTCGCTTAGATAGCGCAAAAAACATTCAGTACTTC. As protein: CASRLDSAKNIQYF.

J is TRBJ1-6 and V is TRBV18; TRBD1 aligns across 10 bases. In germline, CDR1 is KGHSH, CDR2 LQKENI. The CDR3 runs 16 residues. With V trimmed by 4 bases and J by 7 bases, 7 bases remained unmatched. This chain's CDR3 is CASSLRGQGLNSPLHF. The CDR3 region has the DNA TGTGCCAGCTCACTGCGGGGACAGGGGTTAAATTCACCCCTCCACTTT.

This chain connects TRBV6-6 to TRBJ2-7; tentative D call: TRBD2 (5 bases). V gave up 7 bases and J gave up 3 bases, with 13 bases separating them. Germline lookup yields CDR1 MNHNY and CDR2 SVGAGI (reference sequence). This CDR3 contains 13 residues. CDR3 DNA: TGTGCCAGCAACATAGGACTTTACTACGAGCAGTACTTC. Its translation is CASNIGLYYEQYF.